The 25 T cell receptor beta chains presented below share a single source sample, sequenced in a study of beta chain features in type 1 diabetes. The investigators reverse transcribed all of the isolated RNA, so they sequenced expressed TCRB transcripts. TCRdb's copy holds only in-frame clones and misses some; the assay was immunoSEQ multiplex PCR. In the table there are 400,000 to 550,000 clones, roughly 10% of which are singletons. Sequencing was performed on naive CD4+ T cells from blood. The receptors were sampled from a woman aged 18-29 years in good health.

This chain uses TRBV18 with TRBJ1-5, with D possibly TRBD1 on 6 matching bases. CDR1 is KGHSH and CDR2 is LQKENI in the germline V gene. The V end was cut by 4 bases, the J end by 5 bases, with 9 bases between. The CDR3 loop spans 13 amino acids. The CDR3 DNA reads TGTGCCAGCTCACTCCGGACAGATCAGCCCCAGCATTTT. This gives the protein CASSLRTDQPQHF.

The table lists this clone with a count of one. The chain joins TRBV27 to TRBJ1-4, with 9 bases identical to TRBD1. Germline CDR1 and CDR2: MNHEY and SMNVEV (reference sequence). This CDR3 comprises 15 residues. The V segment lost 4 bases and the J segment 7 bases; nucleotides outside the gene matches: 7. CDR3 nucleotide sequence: TGTGCCAGCAGTTCACCCGGGACAGGGACTGAAAAACTGTTTTTT. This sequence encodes CASSSPGTGTEKLFF.

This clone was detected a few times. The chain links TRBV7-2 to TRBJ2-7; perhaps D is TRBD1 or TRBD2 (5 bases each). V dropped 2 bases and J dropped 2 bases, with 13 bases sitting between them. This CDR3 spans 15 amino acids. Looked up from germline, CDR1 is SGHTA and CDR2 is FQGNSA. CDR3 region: CASSLKGPRTYEQYF. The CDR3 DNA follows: TGTGCCAGCAGCTTAAAGGGACCGAGAACCTACGAGCAGTACTTC.

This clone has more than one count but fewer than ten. In nucleotides, the CDR3 is TGCGCCAGCAGCTTGACCCGAATCGGTAATTCACCCCTCCACTTT. Amino acid sequence: CASSLTRIGNSPLHF. V gene TRBV5-1 combines with J gene TRBJ1-6; D remains unclear. This CDR3 comprises 15 residues. V was cut by 1 base and J by 6 bases, with 11 bases left in between. CDR1 and CDR2 from the germline V gene are SGHRS and YFSETQ.

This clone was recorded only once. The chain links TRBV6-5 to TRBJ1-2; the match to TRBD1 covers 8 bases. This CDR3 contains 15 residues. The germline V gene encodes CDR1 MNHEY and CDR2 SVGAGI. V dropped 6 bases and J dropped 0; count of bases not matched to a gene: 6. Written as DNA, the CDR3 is TGTGCCAGCAGACAGGACAGGGAAGCTAACTATGGCTACACCTTC. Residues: CASRQDREANYGYTF.

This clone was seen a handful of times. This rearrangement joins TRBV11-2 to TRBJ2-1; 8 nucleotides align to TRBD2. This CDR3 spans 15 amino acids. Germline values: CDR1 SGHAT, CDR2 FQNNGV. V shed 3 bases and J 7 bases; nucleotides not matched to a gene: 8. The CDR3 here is CASSFSAGGGNEQFF. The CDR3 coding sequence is TGTGCCAGCAGCTTTTCTGCGGGGGGCGGGAATGAGCAGTTCTTC.

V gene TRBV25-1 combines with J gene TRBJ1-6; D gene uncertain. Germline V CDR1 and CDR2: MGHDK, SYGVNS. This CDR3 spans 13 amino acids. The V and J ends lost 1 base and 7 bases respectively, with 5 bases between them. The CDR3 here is CASSEFRNSPLHF. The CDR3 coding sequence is TGTGCCAGCAGTGAATTCAGGAATTCACCCCTCCACTTT.

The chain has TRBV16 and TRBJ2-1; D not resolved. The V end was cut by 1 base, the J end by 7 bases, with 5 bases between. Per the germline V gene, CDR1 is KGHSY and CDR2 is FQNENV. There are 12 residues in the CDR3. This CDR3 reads CASSQFDNEQFF. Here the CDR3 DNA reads TGTGCCAGCAGCCAATTCGATAATGAGCAGTTCTTC.

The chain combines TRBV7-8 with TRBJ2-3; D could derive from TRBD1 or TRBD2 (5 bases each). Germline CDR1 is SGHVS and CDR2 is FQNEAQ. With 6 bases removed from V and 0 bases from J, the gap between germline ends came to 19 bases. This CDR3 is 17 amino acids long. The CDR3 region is CASRLRRGESSTDTQYF. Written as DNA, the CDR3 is TGTGCCAGCAGGCTCCGACGAGGGGAGTCGAGCACAGATACGCAGTATTTT.

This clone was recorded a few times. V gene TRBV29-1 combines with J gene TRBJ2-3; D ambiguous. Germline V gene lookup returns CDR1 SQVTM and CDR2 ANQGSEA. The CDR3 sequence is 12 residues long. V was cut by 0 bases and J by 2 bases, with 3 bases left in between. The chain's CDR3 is CSVEDPTDTQYF. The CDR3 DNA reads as TGCAGCGTTGAAGACCCCACAGATACGCAGTATTTT.

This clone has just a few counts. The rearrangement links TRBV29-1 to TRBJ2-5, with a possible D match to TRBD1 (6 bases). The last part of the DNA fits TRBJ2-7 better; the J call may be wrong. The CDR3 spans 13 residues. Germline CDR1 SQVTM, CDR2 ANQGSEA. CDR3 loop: CSVRTVLTYEQYF. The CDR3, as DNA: TGCAGCGTGAGGACAGTACTTACCTACGAGCAGTACTTC.

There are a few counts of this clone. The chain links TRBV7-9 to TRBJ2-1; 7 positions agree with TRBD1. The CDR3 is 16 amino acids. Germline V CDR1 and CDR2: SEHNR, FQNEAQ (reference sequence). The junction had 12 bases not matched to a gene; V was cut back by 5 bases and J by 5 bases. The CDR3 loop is CASSPLPGQPNNEQFF. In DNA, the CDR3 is TGTGCCAGCAGCCCACTCCCGGGACAGCCAAACAATGAGCAGTTCTTC.

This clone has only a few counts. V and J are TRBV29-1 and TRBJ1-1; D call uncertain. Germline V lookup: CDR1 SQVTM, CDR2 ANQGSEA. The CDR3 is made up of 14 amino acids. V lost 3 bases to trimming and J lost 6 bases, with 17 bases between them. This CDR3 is CSVDHDITNSEAFF. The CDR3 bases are TGCAGCGTTGATCACGATATTACAAATTCTGAAGCTTTCTTT.

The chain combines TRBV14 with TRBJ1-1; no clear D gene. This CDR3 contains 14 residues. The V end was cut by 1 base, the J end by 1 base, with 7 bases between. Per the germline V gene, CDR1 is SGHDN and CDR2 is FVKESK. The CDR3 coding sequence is TGTGCCAGCAGCCAAGTAGGCAAGAACACTGAAGCTTTCTTT. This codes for CASSQVGKNTEAFF.

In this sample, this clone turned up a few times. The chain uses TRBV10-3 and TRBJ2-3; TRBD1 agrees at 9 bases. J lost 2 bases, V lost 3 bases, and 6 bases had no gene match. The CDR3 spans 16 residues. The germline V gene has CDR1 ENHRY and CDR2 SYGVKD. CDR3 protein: CAISDGGTGNTDTQYF. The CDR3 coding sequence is TGTGCCATCAGTGATGGAGGGACAGGGAACACAGATACGCAGTATTTT.

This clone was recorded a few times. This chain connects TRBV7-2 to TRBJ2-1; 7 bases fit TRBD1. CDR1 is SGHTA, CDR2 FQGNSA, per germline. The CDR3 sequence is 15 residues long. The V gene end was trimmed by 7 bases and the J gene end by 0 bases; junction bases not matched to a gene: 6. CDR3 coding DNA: TGTGCCAGCACCGAGGGGGCGAGCTCCTACAATGAGCAGTTCTTC. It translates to CASTEGASSYNEQFF. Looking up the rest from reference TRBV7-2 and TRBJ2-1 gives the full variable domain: GAGVSQSPSNKVTEKGKDVELRCDPISGHTALYWYRQSLGQGLEFLIYFQGNSAPDKSGLPSDRFSAERTGGSVSTLTIQRTQQEDSAVYLCASTEGASSYNEQFFGPGTRLTVL.

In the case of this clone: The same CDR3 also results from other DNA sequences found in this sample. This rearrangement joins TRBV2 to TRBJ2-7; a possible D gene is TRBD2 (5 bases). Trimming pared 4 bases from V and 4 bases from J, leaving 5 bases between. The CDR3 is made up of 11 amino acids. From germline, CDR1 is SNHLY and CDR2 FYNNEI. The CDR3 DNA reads TGTGCCAGCAGTGCGGGGTACGAGCAGTACGTC. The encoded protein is CASSAGYEQYV.

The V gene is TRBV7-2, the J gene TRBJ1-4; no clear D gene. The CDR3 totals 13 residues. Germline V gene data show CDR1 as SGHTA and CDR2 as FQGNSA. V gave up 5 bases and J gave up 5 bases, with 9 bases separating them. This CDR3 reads CASSQRRNEKLFF. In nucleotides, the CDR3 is TGTGCCAGCAGCCAGAGGAGGAATGAAAAACTGTTTTTT. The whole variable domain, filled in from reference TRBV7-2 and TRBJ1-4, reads GAGVSQSPSNKVTEKGKDVELRCDPISGHTALYWYRQSLGQGLEFLIYFQGNSAPDKSGLPSDRFSAERTGGSVSTLTIQRTQQEDSAVYLCASSQRRNEKLFFGSGTQLSVL.

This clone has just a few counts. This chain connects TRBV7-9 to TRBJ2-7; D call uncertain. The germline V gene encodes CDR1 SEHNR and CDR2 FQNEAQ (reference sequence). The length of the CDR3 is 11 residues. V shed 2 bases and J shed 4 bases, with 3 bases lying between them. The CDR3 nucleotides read TGTGCCAGCAGCTTACAATACGAGCAGTACTTC. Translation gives CASSLQYEQYF.

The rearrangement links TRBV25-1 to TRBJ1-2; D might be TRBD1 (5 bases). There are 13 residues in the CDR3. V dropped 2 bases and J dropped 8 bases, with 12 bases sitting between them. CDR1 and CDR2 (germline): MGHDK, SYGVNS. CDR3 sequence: CASSEGWGDGYTF. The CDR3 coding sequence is TGTGCCAGCAGTGAAGGATGGGGCGACGGCTACACCTTC.

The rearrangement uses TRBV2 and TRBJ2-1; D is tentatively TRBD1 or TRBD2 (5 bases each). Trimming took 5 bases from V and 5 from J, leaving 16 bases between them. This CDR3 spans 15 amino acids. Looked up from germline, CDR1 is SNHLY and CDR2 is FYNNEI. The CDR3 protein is CASSLQGPLDNEQFF. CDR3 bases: TGTGCCAGCAGTCTTCAGGGACCTCTCGACAATGAGCAGTTCTTC.

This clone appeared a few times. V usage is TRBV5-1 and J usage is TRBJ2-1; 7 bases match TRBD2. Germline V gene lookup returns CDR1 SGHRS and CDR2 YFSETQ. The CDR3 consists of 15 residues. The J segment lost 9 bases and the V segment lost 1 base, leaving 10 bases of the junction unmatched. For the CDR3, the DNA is TGCGCCAGCAGCTTGACAGCAGGAAGCGGGATTGAGCAGTTCTTC. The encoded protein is CASSLTAGSGIEQFF.

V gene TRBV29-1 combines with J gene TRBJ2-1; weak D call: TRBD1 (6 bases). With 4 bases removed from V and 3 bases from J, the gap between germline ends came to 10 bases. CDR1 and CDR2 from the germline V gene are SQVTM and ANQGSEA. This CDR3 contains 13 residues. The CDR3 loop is CSVVVQGYNEQFF. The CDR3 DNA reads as TGCAGCGTTGTGGTACAGGGCTACAATGAGCAGTTCTTC.

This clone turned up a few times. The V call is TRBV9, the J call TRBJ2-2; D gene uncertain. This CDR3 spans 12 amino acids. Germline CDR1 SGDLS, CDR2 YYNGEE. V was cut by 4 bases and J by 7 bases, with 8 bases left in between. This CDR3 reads CASSPSIGELFF. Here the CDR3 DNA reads TGTGCCAGCAGCCCCAGCATCGGGGAGCTGTTTTTT.

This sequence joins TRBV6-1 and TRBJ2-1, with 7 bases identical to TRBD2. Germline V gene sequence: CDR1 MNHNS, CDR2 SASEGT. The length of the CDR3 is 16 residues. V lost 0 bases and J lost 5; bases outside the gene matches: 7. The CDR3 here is CASSEAASGSNNEQFF. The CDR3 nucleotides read TGTGCCAGCAGTGAAGCCGCTAGCGGAAGCAACAATGAGCAGTTCTTC.